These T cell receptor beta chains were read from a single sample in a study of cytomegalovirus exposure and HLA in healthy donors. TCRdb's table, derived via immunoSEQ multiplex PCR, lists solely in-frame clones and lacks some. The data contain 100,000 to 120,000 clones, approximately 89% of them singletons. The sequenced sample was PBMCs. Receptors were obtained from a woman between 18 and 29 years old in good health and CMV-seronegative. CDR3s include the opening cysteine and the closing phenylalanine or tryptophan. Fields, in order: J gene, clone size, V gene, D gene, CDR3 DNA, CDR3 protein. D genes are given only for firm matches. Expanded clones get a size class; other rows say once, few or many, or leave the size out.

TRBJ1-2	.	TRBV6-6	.	TGTGCCAGCAAGGGTCCGGGAGAATATGGCTACACCTTC	CASKGPGEYGYTF
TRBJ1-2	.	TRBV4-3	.	TGCGCCAGCAGCCCGTCGAGAACAGGGACCCCCTATGGCTACACCTTC	CASSPSRTGTPYGYTF
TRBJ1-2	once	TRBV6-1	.	TGTGCCAGCAGTGATGCTCCCGGCTATGGCTACACCTTC	CASSDAPGYGYTF
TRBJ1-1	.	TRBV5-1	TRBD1	TGCGCCAGCAGCTTGGACCCCCCAGGGGGTGGCACTGAAGCTTTCTTT	CASSLDPPGGGTEAFF
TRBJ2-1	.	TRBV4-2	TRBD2	TGTGCCAGCAGTCAGGAGCGGGGGGTAACCTACAATGAGCAGTTCTTC	CASSQERGVTYNEQFF
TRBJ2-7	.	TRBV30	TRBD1	TGTGCCTGGATCCAATCGACAGGGGATCCCTACGAGCAGTACTTC	CAWIQSTGDPYEQYF
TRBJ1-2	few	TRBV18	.	TGTGCCAGCTCACCAGTGGACACGAGGGGCTACACCTTC	CASSPVDTRGYTF
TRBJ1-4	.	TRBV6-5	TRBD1	TGTGCCAGCAGTTCCACTGGGACAGTTAATGAAAAACTGTTTTTT	CASSSTGTVNEKLFF
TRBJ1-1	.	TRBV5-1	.	TGCGCCAGCAGCTCAGGACAGATCTCTGAAGCTTTCTTT	CASSSGQISEAFF
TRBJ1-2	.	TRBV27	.	TGTGCCAGCAGTATAGGGGTTGGCTATGGCTACACCTTC	CASSIGVGYGYTF
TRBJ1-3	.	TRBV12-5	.	TGTGCTAGTGGCCACAACTCTGGAAACACCATATATTTT	CASGHNSGNTIYF
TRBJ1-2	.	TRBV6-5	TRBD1	TGTGCCAGCAGTTACGGGACAGGGACTTATGGCTACACCTTC	CASSYGTGTYGYTF
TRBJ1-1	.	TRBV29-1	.	TGCAGCGTCCGAGGTGGCACTGAAGCTTTCTTT	CSVRGGTEAFF
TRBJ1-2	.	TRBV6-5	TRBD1	TGTGCCAGCGCAGACAGGGCCGCCTATGGCTACACCTTC	CASADRAAYGYTF
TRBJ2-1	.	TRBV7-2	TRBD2	TGTGCCAGCAGCTCCGGGACTACGAGGGAGCAGTTCTTC	CASSSGTTREQFF
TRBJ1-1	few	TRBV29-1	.	TGCAGCGCCGGGGGGGCGAACACTGAAGCTTTCTTT	CSAGGANTEAFF
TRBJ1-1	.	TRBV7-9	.	TGTGCCAGCAGCTTAGGGGGCTGGAGCACTGAAGCTTTCTTT	CASSLGGWSTEAFF
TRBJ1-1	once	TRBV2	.	TGTGCCAGCAGTGAAGCGCGGGGGGGCCTCACTGAAGCTTTCTTT	CASSEARGGLTEAFF
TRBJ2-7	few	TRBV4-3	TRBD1	TGCGCCAGCAGCTCCCGGACAGGGGGCCAAGAGCAGTACTTC	CASSSRTGGQEQYF
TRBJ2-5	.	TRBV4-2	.	TGTGCCAGCAGCCAAGATCTGGCTAGTTGGCCCCAGTACTTC	CASSQDLASWPQYF
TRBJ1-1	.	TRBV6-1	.	TGTGCCAGCATATTCAGCGTGAACACTGAAGCTTTCTTT	CASIFSVNTEAFF
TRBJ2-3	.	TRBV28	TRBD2	TGTGCCAGCAGTTTGGCGGGAGTGGGAGATACGCAGTATTTT	CASSLAGVGDTQYF
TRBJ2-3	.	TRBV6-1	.	TGTGCCAGCAAGGGACACCTTAGCACAGATACGCAGTATTTT	CASKGHLSTDTQYF
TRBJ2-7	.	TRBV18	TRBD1	TGTGCCAGCTCTCGTGGGACAGGAAGTAGCTCCTACGAGCAGTACTTC	CASSRGTGSSSYEQYF
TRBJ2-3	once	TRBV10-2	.	TGCGCCAGCAGTGAGGGGGGGGATACGCAGTATTTT	CASSEGGDTQYF
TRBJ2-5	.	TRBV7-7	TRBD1	TGTGCTAGCAGCATACCGGGACAGGGGAAGACCCAGTACTTC	CASSIPGQGKTQYF
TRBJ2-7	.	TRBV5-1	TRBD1	TGCGCCAGCAGCTTTGGGACAGGGCCCTACGAGCAGTACTTC	CASSFGTGPYEQYF
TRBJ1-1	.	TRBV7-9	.	TGTGCCAGCAGCTTAATTAATGAAGCTTTCTTT	CASSLINEAFF
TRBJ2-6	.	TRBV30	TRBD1	TGTGCCCGATATGGGACAGCGAGCTCTGGGGCCAACGTCCTGACTTTC	CARYGTASSGANVLTF
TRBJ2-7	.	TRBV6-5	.	TGTGCCAGCAGCCCCACGCTGGGCTCCTCCTACGAGCAGTACTTC	CASSPTLGSSYEQYF
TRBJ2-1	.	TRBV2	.	TGTGCCAGCAGTGAAGCGCTTCCTAGCGACTCAGAAAGCAATGAGCAGTTCTTC	CASSEALPSDSESNEQFF
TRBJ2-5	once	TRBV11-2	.	TGTGCCAGCAGCTTAGGGGCCATCCGGGGGACCCAGTACTTC	CASSLGAIRGTQYF
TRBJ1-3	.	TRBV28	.	TGTGCCAGCAGACAGGGATTTTCTGGAAACACCATATATTTT	CASRQGFSGNTIYF
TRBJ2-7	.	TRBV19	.	TGTGCCAGTAGTAAGGGACATCGAACAGGCTACTACGAGCAGTACTTC	CASSKGHRTGYYEQYF
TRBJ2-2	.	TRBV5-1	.	TGCGCCAGCAGCTTCTCACCTTTAGGGGCGGCAGGCGGGGAGCTGTTTTTT	CASSFSPLGAAGGELFF
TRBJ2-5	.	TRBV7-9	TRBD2	TGTGCCAGCAGCATCGGACTAGCGGGAAGAGAAGAGACCCAGTACTTC	CASSIGLAGREETQYF
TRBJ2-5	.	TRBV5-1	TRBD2	TGCGCCAGCAGCATCGGGACTAGCGGGGGGGCCCGGGAGACCCAGTACTTC	CASSIGTSGGARETQYF
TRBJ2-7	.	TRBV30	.	TGTGCCTGGACCACCCCGCCAGGGGCATACGAGCAGTACTTC	CAWTTPPGAYEQYF
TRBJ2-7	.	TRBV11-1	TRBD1	TGTGCCAGCGGGGGACAGGCCTCTCCTGCGGCCTACGAGCAGTACTTC	CASGGQASPAAYEQYF
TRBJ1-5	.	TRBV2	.	TGTGCCAGCAGTGAGTTGGGGGAGGGGCAGCCCCAGCATTTT	CASSELGEGQPQHF
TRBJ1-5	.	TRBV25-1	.	TGTGCCAGCAGTGGGGGGCAGGTTGGGGACCTTCAGCCCCAGCATTTT	CASSGGQVGDLQPQHF
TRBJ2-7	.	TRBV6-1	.	TGTGCCAGCACAGAATCCCCCACCAGCTACGAGCAGTACTTC	CASTESPTSYEQYF